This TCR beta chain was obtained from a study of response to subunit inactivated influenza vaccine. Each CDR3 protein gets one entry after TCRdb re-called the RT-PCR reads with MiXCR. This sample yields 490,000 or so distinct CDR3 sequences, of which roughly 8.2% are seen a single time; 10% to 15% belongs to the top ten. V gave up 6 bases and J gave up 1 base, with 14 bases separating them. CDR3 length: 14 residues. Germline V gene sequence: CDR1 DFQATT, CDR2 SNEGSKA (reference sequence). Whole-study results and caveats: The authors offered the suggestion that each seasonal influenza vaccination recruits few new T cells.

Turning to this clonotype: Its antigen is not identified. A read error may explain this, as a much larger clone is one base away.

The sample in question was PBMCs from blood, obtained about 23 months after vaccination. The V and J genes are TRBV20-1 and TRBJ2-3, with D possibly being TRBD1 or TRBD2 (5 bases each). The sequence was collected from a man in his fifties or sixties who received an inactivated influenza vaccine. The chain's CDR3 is CSAEVGGRTDTQYF. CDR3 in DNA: TGCAGTGCCGAAGTTGGGGGACGCACAGATACGCAGTATTTT.